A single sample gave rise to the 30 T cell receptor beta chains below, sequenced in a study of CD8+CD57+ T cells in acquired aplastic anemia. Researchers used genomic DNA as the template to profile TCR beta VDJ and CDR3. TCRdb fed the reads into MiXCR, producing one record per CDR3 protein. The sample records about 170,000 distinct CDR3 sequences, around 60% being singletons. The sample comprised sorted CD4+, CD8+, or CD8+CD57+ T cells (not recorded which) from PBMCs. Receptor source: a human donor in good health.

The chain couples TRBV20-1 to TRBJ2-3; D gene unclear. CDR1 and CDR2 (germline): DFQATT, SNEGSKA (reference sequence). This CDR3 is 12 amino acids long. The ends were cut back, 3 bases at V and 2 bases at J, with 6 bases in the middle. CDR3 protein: CSARRDTDTQYF. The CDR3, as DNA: TGCAGTGCTAGGCGTGACACAGATACGCAGTATTTT.

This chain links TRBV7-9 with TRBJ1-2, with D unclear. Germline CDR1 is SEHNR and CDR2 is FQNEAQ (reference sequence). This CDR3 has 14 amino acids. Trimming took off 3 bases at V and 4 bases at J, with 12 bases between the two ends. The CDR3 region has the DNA TGTGCCAGCAGCTTCAGCGGGAGGGCCTATGGCTACACCTTC. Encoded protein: CASSFSGRAYGYTF.

The CDR3 is CASNYGAAYNSPLHF. DNA for the CDR3: TGTGCCAGCAACTATGGGGCGGCCTATAATTCACCCCTCCACTTT. The chain recombines TRBV2 with TRBJ1-6; D is possibly TRBD1 (5 bases). This CDR3 spans 15 amino acids. The germline CDR1 and CDR2 sequences are SNHLY and FYNNEI. V dropped 7 bases and J dropped 2 bases, with 12 bases sitting between them.

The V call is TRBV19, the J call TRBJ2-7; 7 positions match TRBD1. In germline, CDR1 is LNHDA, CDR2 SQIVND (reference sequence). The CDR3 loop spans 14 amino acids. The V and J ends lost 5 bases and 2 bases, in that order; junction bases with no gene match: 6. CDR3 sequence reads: CASSYSGTAYEQYF. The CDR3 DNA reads TGTGCCAGTAGTTACTCCGGGACAGCCTACGAGCAGTACTTC.

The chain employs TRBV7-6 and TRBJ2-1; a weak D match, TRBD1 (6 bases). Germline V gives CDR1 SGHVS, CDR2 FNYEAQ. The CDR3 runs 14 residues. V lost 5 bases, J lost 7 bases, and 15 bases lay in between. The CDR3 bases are TGTGCCAGCAGCCCCTGGGGACATGAGAATGAGCAGTTCTTC. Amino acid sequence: CASSPWGHENEQFF.

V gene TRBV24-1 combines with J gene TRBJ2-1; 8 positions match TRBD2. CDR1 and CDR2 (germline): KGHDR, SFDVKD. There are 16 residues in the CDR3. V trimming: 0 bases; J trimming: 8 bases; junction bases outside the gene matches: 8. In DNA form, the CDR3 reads TGTGCCACCAGTGATTTGGCGGGGGGAACTTTCGATGAGCAGTTCTTC. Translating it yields CATSDLAGGTFDEQFF.

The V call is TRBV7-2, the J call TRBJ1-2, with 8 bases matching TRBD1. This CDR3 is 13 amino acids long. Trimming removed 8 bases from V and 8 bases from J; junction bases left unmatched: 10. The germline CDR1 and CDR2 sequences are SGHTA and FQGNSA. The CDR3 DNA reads TGTGCCAGCTCCATGACAGGGGTCGGCGGCTACACCTTC. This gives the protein CASSMTGVGGYTF. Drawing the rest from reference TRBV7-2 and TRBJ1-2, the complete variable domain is GAGVSQSPSNKVTEKGKDVELRCDPISGHTALYWYRQSLGQGLEFLIYFQGNSAPDKSGLPSDRFSAERTGGSVSTLTIQRTQQEDSAVYLCASSMTGVGGYTFGSGTRLTVV.

Here the CDR3 reads CASSQGGQRQETQYF. The DNA of the CDR3 is TGTGCCAGCAGCCAAGGGGGACAGAGACAAGAGACCCAGTACTTC. The chain employs TRBV4-2 and TRBJ2-5; 7 nucleotides line up with TRBD1. The CDR3 is 15 amino acids. Germline CDR1 and CDR2: LGHNA and YNFKEQ. J was trimmed by 2 bases and V by 1 base; bases with no gene match: 4.

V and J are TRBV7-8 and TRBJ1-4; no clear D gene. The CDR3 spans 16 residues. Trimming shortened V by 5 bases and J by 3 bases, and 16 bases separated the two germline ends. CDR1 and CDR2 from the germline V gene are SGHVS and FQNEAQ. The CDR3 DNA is TGTGCCAGCAGCCCACTGCAGTTAAGGGCTAATGAAAAACTGTTTTTT. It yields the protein CASSPLQLRANEKLFF.

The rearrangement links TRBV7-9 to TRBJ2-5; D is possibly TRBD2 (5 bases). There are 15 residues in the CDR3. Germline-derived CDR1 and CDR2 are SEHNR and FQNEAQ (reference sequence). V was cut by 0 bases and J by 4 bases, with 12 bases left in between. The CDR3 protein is CASSLAMIARETQYF. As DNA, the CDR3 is TGTGCCAGCAGCTTAGCGATGATAGCGAGAGAGACCCAGTACTTC.

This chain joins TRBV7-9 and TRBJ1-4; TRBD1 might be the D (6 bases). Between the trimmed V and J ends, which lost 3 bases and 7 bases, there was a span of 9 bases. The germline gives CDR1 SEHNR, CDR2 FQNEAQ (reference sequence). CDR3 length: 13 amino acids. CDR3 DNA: TGTGCCAGCAGCTTCTTGGACAGTGAAAAACTGTTTTTT. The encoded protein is CASSFLDSEKLFF.

CDR3 sequence (DNA): TGTGCCAGCATCCCTCCGTCGCTCGAGCAGTACTTC. Residues: CASIPPSLEQYF. The chain carries TRBV9 and TRBJ2-7; no firm D call. This CDR3 is built from 12 residues. The germline V gene has CDR1 SGDLS and CDR2 YYNGEE. With 6 bases removed from V and 6 bases from J, the gap between germline ends came to 13 bases.

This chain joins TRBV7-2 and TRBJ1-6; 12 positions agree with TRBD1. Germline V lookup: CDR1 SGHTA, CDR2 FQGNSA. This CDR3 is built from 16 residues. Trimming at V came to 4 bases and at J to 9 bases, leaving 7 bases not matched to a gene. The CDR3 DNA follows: TGTGCCAGCAGCTCCCCGGGACAGGGGGCTAGTTCACCCCTCCACTTT. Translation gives CASSSPGQGASSPLHF.

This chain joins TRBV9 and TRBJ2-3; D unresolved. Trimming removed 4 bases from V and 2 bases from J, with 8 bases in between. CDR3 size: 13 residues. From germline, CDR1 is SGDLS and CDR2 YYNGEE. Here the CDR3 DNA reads TGTGCCAGCAGCCCCCCCTACACAGATACGCAGTATTTT. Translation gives CASSPPYTDTQYF.

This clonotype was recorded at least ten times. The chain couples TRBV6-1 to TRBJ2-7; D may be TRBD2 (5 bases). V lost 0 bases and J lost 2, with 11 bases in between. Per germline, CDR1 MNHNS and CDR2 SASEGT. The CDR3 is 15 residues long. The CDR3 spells CASSEATGITYEQYF. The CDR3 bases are TGTGCCAGCAGTGAAGCGACGGGGATTACCTACGAGCAGTACTTC.

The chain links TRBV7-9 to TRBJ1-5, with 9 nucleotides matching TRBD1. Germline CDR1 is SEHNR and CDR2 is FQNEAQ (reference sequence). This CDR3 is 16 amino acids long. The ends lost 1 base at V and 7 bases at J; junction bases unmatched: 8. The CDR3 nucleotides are TGTGCCAGCAGCTTAGATAGGACAGGGGTAGGGCAGCCCCAGCATTTT. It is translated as CASSLDRTGVGQPQHF.

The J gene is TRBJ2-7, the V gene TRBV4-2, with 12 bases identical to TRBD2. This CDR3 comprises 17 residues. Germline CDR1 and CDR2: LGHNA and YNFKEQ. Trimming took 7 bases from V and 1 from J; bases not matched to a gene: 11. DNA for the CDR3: TGTGCCAGCACGCCGTCCGGGACTAGCGGGCCATCCTACGAGCAGTACTTC. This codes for CASTPSGTSGPSYEQYF.

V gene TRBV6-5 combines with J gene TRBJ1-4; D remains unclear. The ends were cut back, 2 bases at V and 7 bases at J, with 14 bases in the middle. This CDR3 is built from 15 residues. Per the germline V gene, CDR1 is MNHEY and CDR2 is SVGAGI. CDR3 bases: TGTGCCAGCAGTTACACCAGCGGTTTTAGTGAAAAACTGTTTTTT. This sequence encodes CASSYTSGFSEKLFF.

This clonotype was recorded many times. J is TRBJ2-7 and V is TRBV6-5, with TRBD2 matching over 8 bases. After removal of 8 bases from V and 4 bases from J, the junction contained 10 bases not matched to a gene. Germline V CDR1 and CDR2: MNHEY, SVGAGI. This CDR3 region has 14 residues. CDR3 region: CASLAGGPSYEQYF. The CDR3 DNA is TGTGCCAGCCTCGCGGGAGGTCCCTCTTACGAGCAGTACTTC.

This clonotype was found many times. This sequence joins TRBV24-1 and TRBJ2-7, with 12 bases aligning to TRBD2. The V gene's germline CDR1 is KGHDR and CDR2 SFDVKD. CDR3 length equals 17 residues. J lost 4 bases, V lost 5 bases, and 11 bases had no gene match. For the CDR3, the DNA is TGTGCCACCAGTGGGGCTAGCGGGAGGGCCATAAAATACGAGCAGTACTTC. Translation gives CATSGASGRAIKYEQYF.

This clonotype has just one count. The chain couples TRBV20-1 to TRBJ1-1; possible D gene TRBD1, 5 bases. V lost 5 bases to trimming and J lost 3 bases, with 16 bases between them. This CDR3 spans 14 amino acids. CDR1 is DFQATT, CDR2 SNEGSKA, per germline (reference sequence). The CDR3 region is CSAPFGAGDTEAFF. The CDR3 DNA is TGCAGTGCTCCCTTTGGGGCCGGGGACACTGAAGCTTTCTTT.

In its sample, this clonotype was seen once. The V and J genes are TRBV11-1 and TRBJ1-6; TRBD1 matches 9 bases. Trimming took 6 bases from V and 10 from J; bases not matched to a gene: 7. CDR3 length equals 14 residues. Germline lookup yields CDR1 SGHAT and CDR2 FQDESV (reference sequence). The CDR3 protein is CASSTGQGLSPLHF. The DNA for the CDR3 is TGTGCCAGCAGTACGGGACAGGGTTTATCACCCCTCCACTTT.

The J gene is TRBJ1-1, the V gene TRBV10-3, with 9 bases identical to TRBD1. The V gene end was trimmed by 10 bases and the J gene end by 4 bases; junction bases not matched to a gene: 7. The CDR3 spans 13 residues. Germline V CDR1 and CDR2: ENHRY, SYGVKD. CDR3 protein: CASGQGFPTEAFF. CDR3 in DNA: TGTGCCAGCGGACAGGGGTTTCCCACTGAAGCTTTCTTT.

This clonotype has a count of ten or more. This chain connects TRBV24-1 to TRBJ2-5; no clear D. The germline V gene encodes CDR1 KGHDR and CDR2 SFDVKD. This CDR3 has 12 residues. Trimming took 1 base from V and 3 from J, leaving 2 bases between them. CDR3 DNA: TGTGCCACCAGTGATTTTGAAGAGACCCAGTACTTC. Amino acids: CATSDFEETQYF.

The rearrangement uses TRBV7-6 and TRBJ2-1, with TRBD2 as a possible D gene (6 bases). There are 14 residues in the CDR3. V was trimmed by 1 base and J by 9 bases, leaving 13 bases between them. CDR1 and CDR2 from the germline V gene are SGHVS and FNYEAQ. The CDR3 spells CASSLELAGSEQFF. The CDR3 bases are TGTGCCAGCAGCTTAGAACTAGCCGGAAGTGAGCAGTTCTTC.

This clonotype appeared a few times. The CDR3 DNA follows: TGTGCCAGCAGTGCGCGACAGGGGGGTGCGAACACCGGGGAGCTGTTTTTT. Translation: CASSARQGGANTGELFF. The chain recombines TRBV25-1 with TRBJ2-2, with TRBD1 matching over 9 bases. The length of the CDR3 is 17 residues. The J segment lost 0 bases and the V segment lost 4 bases, leaving 6 bases of the junction unmatched. The germline gives CDR1 MGHDK, CDR2 SYGVNS.

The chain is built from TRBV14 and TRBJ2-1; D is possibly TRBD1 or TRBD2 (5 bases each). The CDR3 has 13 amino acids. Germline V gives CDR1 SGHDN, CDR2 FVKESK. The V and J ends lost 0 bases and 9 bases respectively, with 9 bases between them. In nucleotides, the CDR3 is TGTGCCAGCAGCCAAGATCTTGGGGGTGAGCAGTTCTTC. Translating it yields CASSQDLGGEQFF.

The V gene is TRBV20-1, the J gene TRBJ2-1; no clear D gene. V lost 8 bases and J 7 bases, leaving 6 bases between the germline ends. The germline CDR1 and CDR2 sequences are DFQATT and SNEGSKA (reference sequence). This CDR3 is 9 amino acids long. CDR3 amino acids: CSIGNEQFF. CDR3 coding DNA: TGCAGTATTGGGAATGAGCAGTTCTTC.

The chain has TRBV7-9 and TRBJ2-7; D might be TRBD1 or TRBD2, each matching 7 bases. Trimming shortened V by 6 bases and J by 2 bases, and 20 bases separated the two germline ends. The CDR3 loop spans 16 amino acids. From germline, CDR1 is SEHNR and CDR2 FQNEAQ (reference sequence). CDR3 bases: TGTGCCAGCAGTTCCCGGGCCAGGGGGGGGGCCTACGAGCAGTACTTC. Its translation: CASSSRARGGAYEQYF. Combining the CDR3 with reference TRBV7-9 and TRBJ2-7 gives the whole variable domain DTGVSQNPRHKITKRGQNVTFRCDPISEHNRLYWYRQTLGQGPEFLTYFQNEAQLEKSRLLSDRFSAERPKGSFSTLEIQRTEQGDSAMYLCASSSRARGGAYEQYFGPGTRLTVT.

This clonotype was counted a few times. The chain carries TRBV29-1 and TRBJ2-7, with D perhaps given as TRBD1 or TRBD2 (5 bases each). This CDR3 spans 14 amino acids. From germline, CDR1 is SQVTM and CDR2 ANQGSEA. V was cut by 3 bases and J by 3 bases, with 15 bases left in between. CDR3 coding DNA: TGCAGCGTTGAGGCCGGGACGGCGAACTACGAGCAGTACTTC. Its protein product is CSVEAGTANYEQYF.